The rows below give T cell receptor beta chains drawn from one sample of a study of T-cell memory formation after mild COVID-19. TCRdb independently ran MiXCR on the 5' RACE reads; one entry per CDR3 protein. The table lists approximately 560,000 distinct CDR3 sequences, approximately 15% of them singletons. The material sequenced was PBMCs or a T cell subset sorted from them (not recorded which). These receptor sequences come from an adult woman who had mild COVID-19 (a few samples of this study predate the infection). Cell type and time point are not known. The CDR3 runs from the conserved cysteine through the conserved F or W. D genes are given only for firm matches. Size tells how often a clone was seen (once, few, many) or the class of an expanded clone, and some rows leave it out.

j_gene | abundance | d_gene | v_gene | CDR3nt | CDR3aa
TRBJ2-5 | few | . | TRBV5-5 | TGTGCCAGCAGCCGGGGTGGGACCACAGGGGAGACCCAGTACTTC | CASSRGGTTGETQYF
TRBJ1-1 | . | TRBD1 | TRBV20-1 | TGCAGTGCGCGAACTCGGGACAGGATAGAAGCTTTCTTT | CSARTRDRIEAFF
TRBJ1-2 | . | . | TRBV7-2 | TGTGCCAGCAGCTATCTCGTGGGCACAGAAGATAACTATGGCTACACCTTC | CASSYLVGTEDNYGYTF
TRBJ1-4 | few | . | TRBV3-1 | TGTGCCAGCAGCCAAGGATATACAGGGACAACTAATGAAAAACTGTTTTTT | CASSQGYTGTTNEKLFF
TRBJ2-7 | . | TRBD2 | TRBV5-1 | TGCGCCAGCAGCTCGGAGACGGGGGGGCACTACGAGCAGTACTTC | CASSSETGGHYEQYF
TRBJ1-2 | few | . | TRBV7-3 | TGTGCCAGCAGCCATATTCCGGGACACAGTCATGGCTACACCTTC | CASSHIPGHSHGYTF
TRBJ2-1 | . | TRBD1 | TRBV24-1 | TGTGCCACCAGTGCCGCGACAGGGGCGAGTGAGCAGTTCTTC | CATSAATGASEQFF
TRBJ1-3 | . | . | TRBV18 | TGTGCCAGCTCACCACTGGGACCCGGCTCTGGAAACACCATATATTTT | CASSPLGPGSGNTIYF
TRBJ2-7 | . | TRBD1 | TRBV4-1 | TGCGCCAGCAGCCAAGGCGAACTGACAGGGACCTCCGAGCAGTACTTC | CASSQGELTGTSEQYF
TRBJ2-7 | many | . | TRBV18 | TGTGCCAGCTCACTCCAACAAGAATACGAGCAGTACTTC | CASSLQQEYEQYF
TRBJ2-7 | . | . | TRBV6-5 | TGTGCCAGCACGAATTCGGGGGAGCAGTACTTC | CASTNSGEQYF
TRBJ2-3 | few | TRBD2 | TRBV6-5 | TGTGCCAGCACCATTACACTGGCGGGGGCAGATACGCAGTATTTT | CASTITLAGADTQYF
TRBJ2-3 | few | . | TRBV7-2 | TGTGCCAGCAGCTCAACCACTCTAGGCACAGATACGCAGTATTTT | CASSSTTLGTDTQYF
TRBJ2-1 | many | TRBD2 | TRBV7-9 | TGTGCCAGCAGCTTAGGGGCGGGAGGGCCCACCGAGCAGTTCTTC | CASSLGAGGPTEQFF
TRBJ2-7 | . | . | TRBV2 | TGTGCCAGCAGTGTGTACAGCCTCTACGAGCAGTACTTC | CASSVYSLYEQYF
TRBJ2-2 | few | . | TRBV7-6 | TGTGCCAGCAGCTTAGAGACTCCCACGTTCGCGAACACCGGGGAGCTGTTTTTT | CASSLETPTFANTGELFF
TRBJ2-1 | . | . | TRBV6-2/TRBV6-3 | TGTGCCAGCACGTCCGTATCAAGTCGCAATGAGCAGTTCTTC | CASTSVSSRNEQFF
TRBJ2-7 | . | TRBD1 | TRBV6-5 | TGTGCCAGCAGCGCCCCGGGACAGGGACACTACGAGCAGTACTTC | CASSAPGQGHYEQYF
TRBJ2-3 | few | . | TRBV20-1 | TGCAGTGCCCCTCTTAGGGGGGGCCGACCAGATACGCAGTATTTT | CSAPLRGGRPDTQYF
TRBJ2-7 | . | . | TRBV28 | TGTGCCAGCCGAGAATTCGAATACGAGCAGTACTTC | CASREFEYEQYF
TRBJ2-1 | few | TRBD2 | TRBV4-1 | TGCGCCAGCAGCCAAGATGGACTAGCGGCTAACAATGAGCAGTTCTTC | CASSQDGLAANNEQFF
TRBJ1-2 | few | TRBD1 | TRBV5-1 | TGCGCCAGCAGCTTGGGCCGGGACAGGGGCTATGGCTACACCTTC | CASSLGRDRGYGYTF
TRBJ2-1 | few | . | TRBV28 | TGTGCCACCTACGACAGGGACTATGAGCAGTTCTTC | CATYDRDYEQFF
TRBJ2-2 | few | . | TRBV7-2 | TGTGCCAGCAGCCCCGCCGGGGAGGCCGGGGAGCTGTTTTTT | CASSPAGEAGELFF
TRBJ2-5 | . | . | TRBV7-8 | TGTGCCAGCAGGTTAGGATCGCCGGGGACAGAGACCCAGTACTTC | CASRLGSPGTETQYF
TRBJ2-4 | few | . | TRBV12-3/TRBV12-4 | TGTGCCAGCAGTTTGGGGGGGGCGGCCAAAAACATTCAGTACTTC | CASSLGGAAKNIQYF
TRBJ2-3 | few | TRBD1 | TRBV7-2 | TGTGCTCACAGCCCAGGGGGATCCGGCACAGATACGCAGTATTTT | CAHSPGGSGTDTQYF
TRBJ1-1 | . | . | TRBV18 | TGTGCCAGCTCACCTAACCTGGGGCCCACTGAAGCTTTCTTT | CASSPNLGPTEAFF
TRBJ2-7 | . | . | TRBV2 | TGTGCCAGCAGTGACGGTCCCGCCTGGGAGCAGTACTTC | CASSDGPAWEQYF
TRBJ2-2 | few | . | TRBV7-2 | TGTGCCAGCAGCTTGGAGGGGAAGAACACCGGGGAGCTGTTTTTT | CASSLEGKNTGELFF
TRBJ2-7 | few | TRBD2 | TRBV6-6 | TGTGCCAGCAGTCCCTCCCGTCTAGCGGGATGGGTAACCTACGAGCAGTACTTC | CASSPSRLAGWVTYEQYF
TRBJ2-1 | many | . | TRBV12-3/TRBV12-4 | TGTGCCAGCAGTAGTAACGCAGGGGTGGATGAGCAGTTCTTC | CASSSNAGVDEQFF
TRBJ2-1 | few | . | TRBV27 | TGTGCCAGCAGTTTATCCGGACAATACAATGAGCAGTTCTTC | CASSLSGQYNEQFF
TRBJ2-3 | . | . | TRBV27 | TGTGCCAGCAGTTTTGCGGACAACACAGATACGCAGTATTTT | CASSFADNTDTQYF
TRBJ2-7 | . | TRBD1 | TRBV29-1 | TGCAGCGCAACCGGGACAGGGAACTACGAGCAGTACTTC | CSATGTGNYEQYF
TRBJ2-1 | many | TRBD1 | TRBV5-1 | TGCGCCAGCAGCTTGGCGGGACAGGGGGGTAATGAGCAGTTCTTC | CASSLAGQGGNEQFF
TRBJ2-1 | . | . | TRBV7-2 | TGTGCCAGCAGCCGCTGGGCGGGCGATTCTAACAATGAGCAGTTCTTC | CASSRWAGDSNNEQFF
TRBJ2-7 | few | TRBD2 | TRBV4-1 | TGCGCCAGCAGCCAAGAACGTATGAGACTAGCGGGATACGAGCAGTACTTC | CASSQERMRLAGYEQYF
TRBJ1-2 | . | . | TRBV5-5 | TGTGCCAGCAGTCCGGAGAACTATGGCTACACCTTC | CASSPENYGYTF
TRBJ2-5 | many | . | TRBV18 | TGTGCCAGCTCACCTCCCCAAGAGACCCAGTACTTC | CASSPPQETQYF
TRBJ2-7 | many | TRBD2 | TRBV7-2 | TGTGCCAGTAATCCGTCGGGGGGGCTAGGAGAGCAGTACTTC | CASNPSGGLGEQYF
TRBJ1-6 | . | TRBD1 | TRBV5-4 | TGTGCCAGCCGATCGGACAGGGGGCTACATTCACCCCTCCACTTT | CASRSDRGLHSPLHF
TRBJ2-5 | few | . | TRBV7-9 | TGTGCCAGCAGCTTGCGGAGCATGCAAGAGACCCAGTACTTC | CASSLRSMQETQYF
TRBJ2-5 | . | . | TRBV7-9 | TGTGCCAGCAGCACCCTCAATCCAGGGGAGACCCAGTACTTC | CASSTLNPGETQYF
TRBJ1-1 | . | TRBD1 | TRBV7-9 | TGTGCCAGCAGCTGGGGGACAGCCAACACTGAAGCTTTCTTT | CASSWGTANTEAFF
TRBJ1-1 | few | . | TRBV12-3/TRBV12-4 | TGTGCCAGCAGTTCACTCAGACTAAACACTGAAGCTTTCTTT | CASSSLRLNTEAFF
TRBJ1-1 | few | TRBD1 | TRBV5-1 | TGCGCCAGCAGCTTGGCCGGGACAGCTGAACAGGGTGAAGCTTTCTTT | CASSLAGTAEQGEAFF
TRBJ1-2 | few | TRBD1 | TRBV10-3 | TGTGCCATCAGGAGGGACAGATCAAATGGCTACACCTTC | CAIRRDRSNGYTF
TRBJ2-1 | . | . | TRBV4-1 | TGCGCCAGCAGCCAATTGGCGGGGGCCTCCTACAATGAGCAGTTCTTC | CASSQLAGASYNEQFF
TRBJ1-5 | . | . | TRBV2 | TGTGCCAGCACTTTGGGCAGCGTCATTGGGCAGCCCCAGCATTTT | CASTLGSVIGQPQHF
TRBJ1-1 | . | . | TRBV12-3/TRBV12-4 | TGTGCCAGCAGCCCGGAATGGGCGATAAAAATCCGTCCGGAAGCTTTCTTT | CASSPEWAIKIRPEAFF
TRBJ2-5 | few | TRBD2 | TRBV6-1 | TGTGCCGCCACGCCTCTAGCGGGGGCTATCCAAGAGACCCAGTACTTC | CAATPLAGAIQETQYF
TRBJ2-1 | many | TRBD2 | TRBV5-1 | TGCGCCAGCAGCTTGGGCCTAGCGGAATACAATGAGCAGTTCTTC | CASSLGLAEYNEQFF
TRBJ2-1 | few | . | TRBV7-2 | TGTGCCAGCAGCTCCCAAGGCGCACCCGAGAATGAGCAGTTCTTC | CASSSQGAPENEQFF
TRBJ2-1 | . | . | TRBV11-2 | TGTGCCAGCAGGACGTGGCAGGTCAATGAGCAGTTCTTC | CASRTWQVNEQFF